This entry lists 31 T cell receptor beta chains sequenced from one sample in a study of T cell responses to AZD1222 COVID-19 vaccine. The method was immunoSEQ multiplex PCR; TCRdb's version includes in-frame clones alone and lacks a portion of them. The sample records over 150,000 clones, 85% to 90% being singletons. The sequencing used peripheral blood, collected on day 0 of MenACWY control vaccination. All receptors come from an adult in good health.

The genes are TRBV19 and TRBJ1-4, with D uncertain. The CDR3 length is 14 residues. CDR1 is LNHDA and CDR2 is SQIVND in the germline V gene (reference sequence). V dropped 4 bases and J dropped 5 bases, with 11 bases sitting between them. The CDR3 nucleotides read TGTGCCAGTAGTAGTCCTAGGCTGAATGAAAAACTGTTTTTT. Translated: CASSSPRLNEKLFF.

There are a few counts of this clone. This sequence joins TRBV7-2 and TRBJ2-2; no reliable D call. The CDR3 is 14 amino acids. CDR1 is SGHTA, CDR2 FQGNSA, per germline. Deletions cut 1 base from V and 8 bases from J, with 11 bases between. The CDR3 sequence: CASSLVSLGGELFF. The CDR3 nucleotides read TGTGCCAGCAGCTTAGTTAGTCTCGGGGGGGAGCTGTTTTTT.

This clone was counted a single time. The rearrangement links TRBV18 to TRBJ1-1, with 7 bases fitting TRBD1. This CDR3 has 16 amino acids. V shed 1 base and J 1 base; nucleotides not matched to a gene: 6. The germline gives CDR1 KGHSH, CDR2 LQKENI. This CDR3 reads CASSPLEQGRNTEAFF. The CDR3 DNA sequence: TGTGCCAGCTCACCACTCGAACAGGGGCGGAACACTGAAGCTTTCTTT.

The V and J genes are TRBV27 and TRBJ1-5; D is possibly TRBD1 (5 bases). This CDR3 is built from 16 residues. V lost 6 bases and J lost 2, with 17 bases in between. Per the germline V gene, CDR1 is MNHEY and CDR2 is SMNVEV (reference sequence). CDR3 loop: CASRPLGGGGNQPQHF. For the CDR3, the DNA is TGTGCCAGCAGGCCCCTTGGGGGGGGAGGCAATCAGCCCCAGCATTTT.

The V and J genes are TRBV10-1 and TRBJ1-6; D remains unclear. The CDR3 runs to 18 residues. CDR1 and CDR2 from the germline V gene are WNHNN and SYGVQD (reference sequence). The ends were cut back, 0 bases at V and 4 bases at J, with 16 bases in the middle. The CDR3: CASSESRSRTAYNSPLHF. CDR3 in DNA: TGCGCCAGCAGTGAGTCGAGGTCGCGAACGGCTTATAATTCACCCCTCCACTTT.

V is TRBV18 and J is TRBJ1-1; no clear D. This CDR3 is 13 amino acids long. CDR1 is KGHSH, CDR2 LQKENI, per germline. V shed 0 bases and J shed 2 bases, with 4 bases lying between them. The CDR3 sequence is CASSPPGNTEAFF. In DNA form, the CDR3 reads TGTGCCAGCTCACCACCGGGAAACACTGAAGCTTTCTTT.

The chain combines TRBV27 with TRBJ2-2; possibly TRBD1 for D (6 bases). V lost 2 bases and J 0 bases, leaving 19 bases between the germline ends. Germline assignment: CDR1 MNHEY and CDR2 SMNVEV (reference sequence). The CDR3 loop spans 19 amino acids. The CDR3 DNA follows: TGTGCCAGCAGTTTAAGGGGCCTGGGACACCCTTCGAACACCGGGGAGCTGTTTTTT. It yields the protein CASSLRGLGHPSNTGELFF.

V is TRBV4-2 and J is TRBJ2-1; D may be TRBD1 or TRBD2 (6 bases each). This CDR3 spans 17 amino acids. CDR1 LGHNA and CDR2 YNFKEQ come from the germline V gene. V was shortened by 0 bases and J by 8 bases, with 20 bases between the two germline ends. The CDR3 region is CASSQDRGPSGGDEQFF. As DNA, the CDR3 is TGTGCCAGCAGCCAAGATCGGGGGCCGTCCGGAGGGGATGAGCAGTTCTTC.

This chain uses TRBV20-1 with TRBJ1-2, with 7 bases matching TRBD1. Germline V gene lookup returns CDR1 DFQATT and CDR2 SNEGSKA (reference sequence). The CDR3 has 13 residues. The ends lost 3 bases at V and 3 bases at J; junction bases unmatched: 4. CDR3 protein: CSASEGADYGYTF. The CDR3 DNA sequence: TGCAGTGCTAGTGAGGGGGCTGACTATGGCTACACCTTC.

This chain links TRBV10-3 with TRBJ2-7; 10 bases align to TRBD2. CDR3 size: 16 residues. The junction had 7 bases not matched to a gene; V was cut back by 5 bases and J by 0 bases. The germline V gene encodes CDR1 ENHRY and CDR2 SYGVKD. CDR3 residues: CAISNPGTSVSYEQYF. As DNA, the CDR3 is TGTGCCATCAGTAACCCCGGGACTAGCGTCTCCTACGAGCAGTACTTC.

This clone was observed once. The chain joins TRBV2 to TRBJ2-3, with 9 bases identical to TRBD1. CDR3 length equals 15 residues. V shed 8 bases, J shed 4 bases, and the junction held 10 bases outside the gene matches. Germline V gene data show CDR1 as SNHLY and CDR2 as FYNNEI. CDR3: CASEPGQGVPDTQYF. In nucleotides, the CDR3 is TGTGCCAGCGAACCGGGACAGGGCGTTCCAGATACGCAGTATTTT.

The chain recombines TRBV12-3 or TRBV12-4 with TRBJ2-2; possible D gene TRBD1, 7 bases. The CDR3 loop spans 13 amino acids. V was shortened by 6 bases and J by 7 bases, with 12 bases between the two germline ends. The CDR3 sequence is CASSQGGLGELFF. The CDR3 DNA reads as TGTGCCAGCAGCCAGGGGGGACTCGGGGAGCTGTTTTTT.

This clone has only one observation. The chain links TRBV6-5 to TRBJ1-5; no firm D call. The V end was cut by 7 bases, the J end by 3 bases, with 16 bases between. The germline V gene has CDR1 MNHEY and CDR2 SVGAGI. CDR3 length equals 15 residues. The CDR3 spells CASTPRWGSNQPQHF. DNA for the CDR3: TGTGCCAGCACCCCAAGGTGGGGTTCCAATCAGCCCCAGCATTTT.

The chain uses TRBV19 and TRBJ2-3; D is unclear. The length of the CDR3 is 12 residues. Germline-derived CDR1 and CDR2 are LNHDA and SQIVND (reference sequence). V was shortened by 6 bases and J by 5 bases, with 9 bases between the two germline ends. The CDR3 sequence is CASSLAEDTQYF. CDR3 bases: TGTGCCAGTAGCCTGGCTGAAGATACGCAGTATTTT.

This clone appeared a single time. This sequence joins TRBV10-3 and TRBJ1-2; no firm D call. This CDR3 contains 14 residues. CDR1 and CDR2 (germline): ENHRY, SYGVKD. V lost 3 bases to trimming and J lost 7 bases, with 15 bases between them. CDR3 region: CAISDYPGAGGYTF. The CDR3 DNA reads TGTGCCATCAGTGATTACCCCGGAGCGGGTGGCTACACCTTC.

The chain is built from TRBV7-6 and TRBJ2-5, with 16 positions matching TRBD2. V trimming: 5 bases; J trimming: 2 bases; junction bases outside the gene matches: 2. The CDR3 extends over 16 amino acids. Germline CDR1 reads SGHVS; CDR2 reads FNYEAQ. The CDR3 spells CASSKGLAGGQETQYF. DNA of the CDR3: TGTGCCAGCAGCAAGGGACTAGCGGGAGGGCAAGAGACCCAGTACTTC.

The chain joins TRBV4-2 to TRBJ2-2, with unresolved D. Germline CDR1 reads LGHNA; CDR2 reads YNFKEQ. The CDR3 has 15 residues. V was trimmed by 0 bases and J by 0 bases, leaving 5 bases between them. The DNA for the CDR3 is TGTGCCAGCAGCCAAGAAGATTCGAACACCGGGGAGCTGTTTTTT. This encodes CASSQEDSNTGELFF.

The chain combines TRBV30 with TRBJ2-7; D not certain. CDR3 length: 14 amino acids. Deletions cut 2 bases from V and 2 bases from J, with 13 bases between. Germline CDR1 and CDR2: GTSNPN and SVGIG (reference sequence). The CDR3 region has the DNA TGTGCCTGGAGTATCCCTCTCTCCGCCTACGAGCAGTACTTC. This encodes CAWSIPLSAYEQYF.

V is TRBV15 and J is TRBJ1-5; D remains ambiguous. The germline gives CDR1 LNHNV, CDR2 YYDKDF (reference sequence). V lost 1 base to trimming and J lost 0 bases, with 7 bases between them. CDR3 length: 15 amino acids. CDR3 residues: CATSRVDNSNQPQHF. Written as DNA, the CDR3 is TGTGCCACCAGCAGAGTGGATAATAGCAATCAGCCCCAGCATTTT.

V gene TRBV2 combines with J gene TRBJ2-3; D remains unclear. Germline loops: CDR1 SNHLY, CDR2 FYNNEI. Trimming left V 6 bases short and J 2 bases short, with 12 bases between. The CDR3 totals 14 residues. The CDR3 sequence: CASSAGLITDTQYF. In DNA form, the CDR3 reads TGTGCCAGCAGCGCAGGTCTGATCACAGATACGCAGTATTTT.

This clone was seen only a few times. The chain employs TRBV15 and TRBJ2-7; D tentatively fits TRBD1 or TRBD2 (5 bases each). The CDR3 length is 12 residues. The germline V gene has CDR1 LNHNV and CDR2 YYDKDF (reference sequence). CDR3 loop: CATSRDGGFPLV. DNA of the CDR3: TGTGCCACCAGCAGAGATGGGGGTTTCCCTTTGGTC.

The V gene is TRBV5-5, the J gene TRBJ1-4; D is unclear. Per the germline V gene, CDR1 is SGHKS and CDR2 is YYEKEE (reference sequence). The ends were cut back, 5 bases at V and 6 bases at J, with 11 bases in the middle. The CDR3 is 13 amino acids. The CDR3, as DNA: TGTGCCAGCAGTTGGCGGGCGGATGAAAAACTGTTTTTT. The encoded protein is CASSWRADEKLFF.

The CDR3, as DNA: TGTGCCAGCAGCGAAAGAGGGAACCATCAGCCCCAGCATTTT. It is translated as CASSERGNHQPQHF. The rearrangement joins TRBV11-2 to TRBJ1-5; D is unclear. Trimming cost V 5 bases and J 5 bases, with 13 bases left between them. The CDR3 length is 14 residues. Germline V CDR1 and CDR2: SGHAT, FQNNGV. The complete variable domain, with remaining parts taken from reference TRBV11-2 and TRBJ1-5, reads EAGVAQSPRYKIIEKRQSVAFWCNPISGHATLYWYQQILGQGPKLLIQFQNNGVVDDSQLPKDRFSAERLKGVDSTLKIQPAKLEDSAVYLCASSERGNHQPQHFGDGTRLSIL.

This rearrangement joins TRBV3-1 (or the pseudogene TRBV3-2) to TRBJ1-2, with D hard to call. This CDR3 has 14 amino acids. With 5 bases removed from V and 5 bases from J, the gap between germline ends came to 15 bases. Germline V CDR1 and CDR2: LGHDT, YNNKEL (reference sequence). Written as DNA, the CDR3 is TGTGCCAGCAGCTACCCCGGGTCTTTATATGGCTACACCTTC. Residues: CASSYPGSLYGYTF.

The sample holds one count of this clone. This rearrangement joins TRBV5-5 to TRBJ2-3, with D possibly TRBD2 on 5 matching bases. Germline CDR1 and CDR2: SGHKS and YYEKEE (reference sequence). Trimming took off 4 bases at V and 0 bases at J, with 18 bases between the two ends. The CDR3 loop spans 17 amino acids. CDR3: CASSPRGLALSTDTQYF. CDR3 coding DNA: TGTGCCAGCAGCCCCCGAGGGCTAGCCCTAAGCACAGATACGCAGTATTTT.

CDR3 DNA sequence: TGTGCCAGCAGCCTGACTAGCGCGGGAGCTATGGATACGCAGTATTTT. Translated: CASSLTSAGAMDTQYF. V gene TRBV11-2 combines with J gene TRBJ2-3; 8 bases match TRBD2. Per the germline V gene, CDR1 is SGHAT and CDR2 is FQNNGV. The CDR3 covers 16 residues. V dropped 5 bases and J dropped 6; count of bases not matched to a gene: 13. Full variable domain (missing parts from reference TRBV11-2 and TRBJ2-3): EAGVAQSPRYKIIEKRQSVAFWCNPISGHATLYWYQQILGQGPKLLIQFQNNGVVDDSQLPKDRFSAERLKGVDSTLKIQPAKLEDSAVYLCASSLTSAGAMDTQYFGPGTRLTVL.

The chain uses TRBV7-9 and TRBJ2-2, with D unresolved. Trimming took 5 bases from V and 6 from J, leaving 19 bases between them. Germline lookup yields CDR1 SEHNR and CDR2 FQNEAQ (reference sequence). There are 16 residues in the CDR3. This chain's CDR3 is CASSLTPASRPGELFF. The CDR3, as DNA: TGTGCCAGCAGCCTGACTCCCGCATCAAGGCCCGGGGAGCTGTTTTTT.

The chain joins TRBV2 to TRBJ1-3, with D perhaps matching TRBD1 (5 bases). Germline V CDR1 and CDR2: SNHLY, FYNNEI. The ends were cut back, 6 bases at V and 3 bases at J, with 6 bases in the middle. The CDR3 spans 12 residues. DNA for the CDR3: TGTGCCAGCAGGGGGCTTGGAAACACCATATATTTT. The encoded protein is CASRGLGNTIYF.

This clone was counted once. V and J are TRBV21-1 and TRBJ2-7; the table calls TRBD2, which could not be checked here. TRBV21-1 corresponds to a pseudogene. The CDR3 runs to 19 residues. The chain's CDR3 is CASSKATETSGRISYEQYF. The CDR3 DNA follows: TGTGCCAGCAGCAAAGCGACCGAGACTAGCGGGAGGATCTCCTACGAGCAGTACTTC.

The chain uses TRBV19 and TRBJ1-2; no clear D gene. With 4 bases removed from V and 3 bases from J, the gap between germline ends came to 21 bases. The CDR3 spans 17 residues. Germline CDR1 is LNHDA and CDR2 is SQIVND (reference sequence). CDR3 region: CASSTPRGRETDYGYTF. The CDR3 nucleotides are TGTGCCAGTAGTACCCCTAGAGGTAGAGAAACAGACTATGGCTACACCTTC.

Here the CDR3 DNA reads TGCGCCAGCAGCCTACACCGGGACAGGTGGGGGTTGGTGCAGTACGTC. It yields the protein CASSLHRDRWGLVQYV. J is TRBJ2-7 and V is TRBV4-1, with 8 bases identical to TRBD1. Germline loops: CDR1 MGHRA, CDR2 YSYEKL. The CDR3 covers 16 residues. The trim removed 4 bases at V and 9 bases at J, leaving 17 bases unmatched.